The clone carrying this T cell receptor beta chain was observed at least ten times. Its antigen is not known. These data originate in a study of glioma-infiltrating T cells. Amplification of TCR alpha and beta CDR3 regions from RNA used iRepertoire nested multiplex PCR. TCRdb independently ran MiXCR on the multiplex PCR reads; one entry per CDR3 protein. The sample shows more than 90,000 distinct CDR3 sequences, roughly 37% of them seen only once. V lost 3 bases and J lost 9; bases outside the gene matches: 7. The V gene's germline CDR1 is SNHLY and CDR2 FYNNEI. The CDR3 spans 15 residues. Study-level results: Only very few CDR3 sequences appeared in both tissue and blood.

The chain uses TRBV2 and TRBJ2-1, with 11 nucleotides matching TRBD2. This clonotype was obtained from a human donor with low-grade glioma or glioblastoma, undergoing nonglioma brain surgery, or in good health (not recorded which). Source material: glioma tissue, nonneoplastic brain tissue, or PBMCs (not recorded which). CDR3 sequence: CASSDALAGGTEQFF. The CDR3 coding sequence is TGTGCCAGCAGTGACGCGCTAGCGGGAGGAACTGAGCAGTTCTTC.